The sequence of this T cell receptor (beta chain) was determined in a study of CD8 T cells in Susac syndrome. A note on this clonotype: Its specificity is unknown.

cDNA came from roughly 0.53 to 1 ug RNA primed by random hexamers. TCRdb redid the calling of the immunoSEQ multiplex PCR reads with MiXCR, one entry per CDR3 protein. The top ten hold about 0.23% of the sample, which has fewer than 150,000 distinct CDR3 sequences, 91% seen once. The study's findings and limits: Acknowledgment was made by the study that its TCR sequencing and HLA analysis involved a relatively small number of individuals.

Sequencing was performed on CD8+ T cells from PBMCs. This clonotype was obtained from a human donor with multiple sclerosis.

For the CDR3, the DNA is TGCGCCAGCAGCTTGATGGGAGACACAAACTATGGCTACACCTTC. Amino acids: CASSLMGDTNYGYTF. The V call is TRBV5-1, the J call TRBJ1-2; D gene unclear. The V gene's germline CDR1 is SGHRS and CDR2 YFSETQ. V lost 1 base, J lost 2 bases, and 12 bases lay in between. The CDR3 is made up of 15 amino acids.